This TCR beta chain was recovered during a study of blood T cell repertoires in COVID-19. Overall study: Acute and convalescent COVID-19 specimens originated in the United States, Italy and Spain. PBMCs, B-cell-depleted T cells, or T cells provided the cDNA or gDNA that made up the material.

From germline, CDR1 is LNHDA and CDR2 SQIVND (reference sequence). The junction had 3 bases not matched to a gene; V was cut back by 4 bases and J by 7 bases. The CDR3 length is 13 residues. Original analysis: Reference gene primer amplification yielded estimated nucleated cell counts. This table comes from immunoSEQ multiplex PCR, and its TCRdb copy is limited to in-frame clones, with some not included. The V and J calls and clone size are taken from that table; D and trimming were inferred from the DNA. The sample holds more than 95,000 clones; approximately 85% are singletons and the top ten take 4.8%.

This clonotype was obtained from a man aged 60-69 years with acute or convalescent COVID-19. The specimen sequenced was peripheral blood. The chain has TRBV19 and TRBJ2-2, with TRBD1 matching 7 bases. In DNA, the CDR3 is TGTGCCAGTAGTAGGGACAGTGGCGGGGAGCTGTTTTTT. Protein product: CASSRDSGGELFF.